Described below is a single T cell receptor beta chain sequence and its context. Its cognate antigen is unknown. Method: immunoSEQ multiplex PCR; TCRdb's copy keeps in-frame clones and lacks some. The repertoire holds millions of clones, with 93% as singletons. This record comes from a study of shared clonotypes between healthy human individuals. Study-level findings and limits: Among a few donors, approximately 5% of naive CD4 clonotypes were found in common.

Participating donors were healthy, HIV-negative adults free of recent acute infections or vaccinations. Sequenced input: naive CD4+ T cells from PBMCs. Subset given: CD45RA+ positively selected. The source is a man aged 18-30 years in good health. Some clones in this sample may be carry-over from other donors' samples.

This CDR3 reads CASSLAGTGGHADTQYF. CDR3 DNA sequence: TGCGCCAGCAGCTTGGCGGGGACAGGGGGTCATGCAGATACGCAGTATTTT. J is TRBJ2-3 and V is TRBV5-1, with 11 bases fitting TRBD1. This CDR3 is 17 amino acids long. V was clipped by 0 bases and J by 4 bases; unmatched bases: 7. Germline values: CDR1 SGHRS, CDR2 YFSETQ.